A single sample is the source of the 2 T cell receptor beta chains below, sequenced in a study of T cell responses to AZD1222 COVID-19 vaccine (dated by TCRdb to about 2021). The time point label of this sample denotes: about 28 days (+/-7) after the second vaccine dose. To prepare the library, the immunoSEQ multiplex PCR assay was applied. TCRdb holds this immuneACCESS table with in-frame rearrangements only. Some clones are missing; in checked studies, unresolved V genes explain under half, and the rest has no known cause. For this sample the table gives approximately 93,000 clones, of which roughly 87% were detected only once. The ten most abundant clones make up less than 6% of the sample. Sequencing was performed on peripheral blood, taken 28 days after the second AZD1222 dose. The receptors come from an adult who received the AZD1222 COVID-19 vaccine.

J is TRBJ1-3 and V is TRBV28; 7 bases fit TRBD1. CDR1 is MDHEN, CDR2 SYDVKM, per germline. The trim removed 5 bases at V and 0 bases at J, leaving 7 bases unmatched. The CDR3 has 16 amino acids. This CDR3 is CASSGDSLSSGNTIYF. In DNA, the CDR3 is TGTGCCAGCAGTGGGGACAGTTTAAGCTCTGGAAACACCATATATTTT.

The chain is built from TRBV27 and TRBJ1-2; 7 bases are a match to TRBD1. V shed 4 bases, J shed 4 bases, and the junction held 6 bases outside the gene matches. The CDR3 runs 14 residues. Germline V gene lookup returns CDR1 MNHEY and CDR2 SMNVEV (reference sequence). CDR3: CASSSSRDSYGYTF. CDR3 coding DNA: TGTGCCAGCAGTTCATCACGGGACAGCTATGGCTACACCTTC.